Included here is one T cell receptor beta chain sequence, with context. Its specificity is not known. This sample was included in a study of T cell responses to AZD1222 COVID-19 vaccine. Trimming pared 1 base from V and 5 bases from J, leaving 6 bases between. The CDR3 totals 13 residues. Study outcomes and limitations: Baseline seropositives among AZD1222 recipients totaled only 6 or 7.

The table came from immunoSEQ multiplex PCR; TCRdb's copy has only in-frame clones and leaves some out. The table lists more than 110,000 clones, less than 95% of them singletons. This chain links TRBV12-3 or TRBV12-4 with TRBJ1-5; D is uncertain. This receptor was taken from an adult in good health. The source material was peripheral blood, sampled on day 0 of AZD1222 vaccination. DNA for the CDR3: TGTGCCAGCAGTTTAGGGGTCGATCAGCCCCAGCATTTT. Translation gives CASSLGVDQPQHF.